What follows are 25 T cell receptor beta chains derived from one specimen sequenced in a study of response to subunit inactivated influenza vaccine. TCRdb used MiXCR to reprocess the RT-PCR reads, holding one entry per CDR3 protein. The sample yields approximately 700,000 distinct CDR3 sequences, approximately 13% seen once. The sequences come from PBMCs from blood, collected 14 to 15 days before vaccination. Every receptor here comes from a man between 50 and 59 years old who received an inactivated influenza vaccine.

J is TRBJ2-6 and V is TRBV28, with 10 bases aligning to TRBD1. The junction had 2 bases not matched to a gene; V was cut back by 8 bases and J by 1 base. The CDR3 sequence is 15 residues long. Germline CDR1 and CDR2: MDHEN and SYDVKM. This CDR3 reads CASGTGDSGANVLTF. The CDR3 DNA sequence: TGTGCCAGCGGGACAGGGGATTCTGGGGCCAACGTCCTGACTTTC.

This clonotype has only a few counts. This chain links TRBV12-3 or TRBV12-4 with TRBJ2-5; D not resolved. The CDR3 is made up of 16 amino acids. Trimming cost V 6 bases and J 4 bases, with 21 bases left between them. The CDR3 DNA reads TGTGCCAGCAGCTTTGCCCCGGACCTACTCCGAGAGACCCAGTACTTC. It specifies CASSFAPDLLRETQYF.

The chain is built from TRBV11-1 and TRBJ2-3; 8 positions match TRBD2. CDR1 and CDR2 from the germline V gene are SGHAT and FQDESV (reference sequence). CDR3 size: 18 residues. The V gene end was trimmed by 5 bases and the J gene end by 0 bases; junction bases not matched to a gene: 13. The DNA of the CDR3 is TGTGCCAGCAGCCTGACCCTAGCGGGCGACGCTAGCACAGATACGCAGTATTTT. It translates to CASSLTLAGDASTDTQYF.

A few counts support this clonotype. The J gene is TRBJ2-7, the V gene TRBV20-1; 7 bases align to TRBD1. The junction had 8 bases not matched to a gene; V was cut back by 4 bases and J by 5 bases. The CDR3 has 13 amino acids. Per the germline V gene, CDR1 is DFQATT and CDR2 is SNEGSKA (reference sequence). The CDR3 reads CSANQGVRDEQYF. CDR3 DNA sequence: TGCAGTGCTAACCAGGGGGTCAGGGACGAGCAGTACTTC.

This clonotype turned up a few times. V gene TRBV5-1 combines with J gene TRBJ1-2; 12 bases line up with TRBD1. The CDR3 covers 17 residues. The ends lost 4 bases at V and 3 bases at J; junction bases unmatched: 10. The germline V gene has CDR1 SGHRS and CDR2 YFSETQ. This CDR3 reads CASSQTPGTGGHYGYTF. The CDR3 DNA reads TGCGCCAGCAGCCAAACCCCCGGGACAGGGGGCCACTATGGCTACACCTTC.

The genes are TRBV11-2 and TRBJ2-4, with D hard to call. The V gene's germline CDR1 is SGHAT and CDR2 FQNNGV. Trimming stripped 2 bases from V and 7 bases from J, with 9 bases between. CDR3 size: 13 residues. The CDR3 reads CASSLNVDNIQYF. The CDR3 region has the DNA TGTGCCAGCAGCTTAAACGTGGATAACATTCAGTACTTC.

There are a few counts of this clonotype. This chain links TRBV5-1 with TRBJ2-1; 7 bases match TRBD1. CDR1 is SGHRS and CDR2 is YFSETQ in the germline V gene. V was clipped by 4 bases and J by 8 bases; unmatched bases: 9. This CDR3 region has 14 residues. This CDR3 is CASSLGQAGDEQFF. Here the CDR3 DNA reads TGCGCCAGCAGCCTAGGACAGGCCGGGGATGAGCAGTTCTTC.

This clonotype was observed many times. The J gene is TRBJ1-4, the V gene TRBV18, with TRBD1 matching 7 bases. The CDR3 extends over 14 amino acids. V dropped 8 bases and J dropped 1; count of bases not matched to a gene: 4. From germline, CDR1 is KGHSH and CDR2 LQKENI. This CDR3 is CASSRQGTNEKLFF. DNA for the CDR3: TGTGCCAGCAGTCGACAGGGAACTAATGAAAAACTGTTTTTT.

This clonotype was picked up a small number of times. The CDR3 bases are TGTGCCAGCAGTTTAGGTAGCGGGTATCCCTATGGGCAGTACTTC. It translates to CASSLGSGYPYGQYF. V usage is TRBV27 and J usage is TRBJ2-7; 7 bases agree with TRBD2. The CDR3 is made up of 15 amino acids. J lost 9 bases, V lost 2 bases, and 13 bases had no gene match. CDR1 is MNHEY, CDR2 SMNVEV, per germline (reference sequence).

This rearrangement joins TRBV20-1 to TRBJ2-7; 14 positions agree with TRBD2. Germline V CDR1 and CDR2: DFQATT, SNEGSKA (reference sequence). The V segment lost 6 bases and the J segment 2 bases; nucleotides outside the gene matches: 6. The length of the CDR3 is 15 residues. The CDR3 loop is CSATGLAGGPYEQYF. The DNA of the CDR3 is TGCAGTGCCACAGGACTAGCGGGAGGACCCTACGAGCAGTACTTC.

The chain carries TRBV5-6 and TRBJ2-1; TRBD1 or TRBD2 may be the D gene (6 bases each). Trimming left V 4 bases short and J 4 bases short, with 12 bases between. Looked up from germline, CDR1 is SGHDT and CDR2 is YYEEEE. The CDR3 sequence is 14 residues long. The chain's CDR3 is CASSRGPEYNEQFF. CDR3 in DNA: TGTGCCAGCAGCCGGGGGCCTGAGTACAATGAGCAGTTCTTC.

This clonotype appeared a few times. A single base separates this from a much larger clone, so it may be a read error. The V gene is TRBV9, the J gene TRBJ1-3; unclear D gene. Germline CDR1 reads SGDLS; CDR2 reads YYNGEE. The CDR3 extends over 11 amino acids. Deletions cut 4 bases from V and 3 bases from J, with 2 bases between. CDR3 in amino acids: CASSYGNTIYF. The CDR3 coding sequence is TGTGCCAGCAGCTATGGAAACACCATATATTTT.

This clonotype was found a few times. The genes are TRBV6-2 or TRBV6-3 and TRBJ1-2; D is ambiguous. Per germline, CDR1 MNHEY and CDR2 SVGEGT. Trimming took off 4 bases at V and 8 bases at J, with 8 bases between the two ends. The CDR3 runs 11 residues. The CDR3, as DNA: TGTGCCAGCAGTTCCCTCCGCGGCTACACCTTC. Its protein product is CASSSLRGYTF.

The chain joins TRBV4-2 to TRBJ2-1; D is uncertain. The CDR3 covers 13 residues. Germline-derived CDR1 and CDR2 are LGHNA and YNFKEQ. V shed 4 bases and J shed 9 bases, with 13 bases lying between them. The CDR3 DNA reads as TGTGCCAGCAGCCCTGGGCCCCTCTGTGAGCAGTTCTTC. It codes for CASSPGPLCEQFF.

This clonotype was seen repeatedly, ten times or more. This chain connects TRBV18 to TRBJ2-3; possible D gene TRBD1, 6 bases. Germline CDR1 and CDR2: KGHSH and LQKENI. V lost 4 bases, J lost 1 base, and 15 bases lay in between. The CDR3 is 16 residues long. The CDR3 bases are TGTGCCAGCTCACGTACAGGGTCAGGTGGCACAGATACGCAGTATTTT. The encoded protein is CASSRTGSGGTDTQYF.

This clonotype was seen ten or more times. This chain uses TRBV10-3 with TRBJ2-2; 7 bases map to TRBD1. Germline-derived CDR1 and CDR2 are ENHRY and SYGVKD. J gave up 2 bases and V 3 bases, and 6 bases lay outside the gene matches. This CDR3 has 16 residues. The CDR3 here is CAISDLDRVNTGELFF. Here the CDR3 DNA reads TGTGCCATCAGTGACCTCGACAGGGTAAACACCGGGGAGCTGTTTTTT.

In its sample, this clonotype was seen many times. DNA for the CDR3: TGCGCCAGCAGCAGGGACAGTCTAGATGAGCAGTTCTTC. The encoded protein is CASSRDSLDEQFF. The chain has TRBV10-1 and TRBJ2-1; 7 positions agree with TRBD1. Germline V gives CDR1 WNHNN, CDR2 SYGVQD (reference sequence). The V segment lost 6 bases and the J segment 8 bases; nucleotides outside the gene matches: 7. The CDR3 is 13 amino acids.

To note about this clonotype: It may be a read error: a sequence one base away is much more abundant. The genes are TRBV7-2 and TRBJ2-7; maybe TRBD2 (6 bases). The CDR3 consists of 16 residues. From germline, CDR1 is SGHTA and CDR2 FQGNSA. CDR3 in DNA: TGTGCCATCAGCTCCTACTTCGGACTACGAACCTACGAGCAGTACTTC. Protein: CAISSYFGLRTYEQYF.

The rearrangement links TRBV2 to TRBJ2-7; D uncertain. The CDR3 extends over 12 amino acids. Between the trimmed V and J ends, which lost 2 bases and 4 bases, there was a span of 6 bases. Germline CDR1 and CDR2: SNHLY and FYNNEI. CDR3 sequence reads: CASSEFRYEQYF. The CDR3 DNA reads TGTGCCAGCAGTGAATTCCGTTACGAGCAGTACTTC.

The CDR3 here is CASSLAGAFTDTQYF. The CDR3 region has the DNA TGTGCCAGCAGCTTAGCGGGGGCATTCACAGATACGCAGTATTTT. The rearrangement links TRBV7-2 to TRBJ2-3; a possible D gene is TRBD1 (6 bases). V lost 0 bases and J 2 bases, leaving 9 bases between the germline ends. This CDR3 is 15 amino acids long. Germline values: CDR1 SGHTA, CDR2 FQGNSA.

This clonotype was found a few times. The chain carries TRBV7-8 and TRBJ1-2; the D gene is possibly TRBD1 (5 bases). Trimming removed 3 bases at V and 2 bases at J, with 13 bases between. CDR1 is SGHVS and CDR2 is FQNEAQ in the germline V gene. There are 15 residues in the CDR3. The CDR3 reads CASSFGRATNYGYTF. The CDR3 DNA reads TGTGCCAGCAGCTTTGGCAGGGCGACGAACTATGGCTACACCTTC.

This clonotype has just a few counts. V and J are TRBV20-1 and TRBJ2-7; a weak D match, TRBD2 (5 bases). The length of the CDR3 is 13 residues. Germline assignment: CDR1 DFQATT and CDR2 SNEGSKA (reference sequence). V lost 6 bases and J 3 bases, leaving 15 bases between the germline ends. In nucleotides, the CDR3 is TGCAGTGCAAAGTGGAGAGGGAACTACGAGCAGTACTTC. Translated: CSAKWRGNYEQYF.

In this sample, this clonotype turned up a few times. The chain has TRBV7-9 and TRBJ1-1, with D hard to call. This CDR3 comprises 14 residues. Germline assignment: CDR1 SEHNR and CDR2 FQNEAQ (reference sequence). Trimming pared 5 bases from V and 0 bases from J, leaving 10 bases between. The CDR3 DNA reads as TGTGCCAGCAGCCCACAAACCATGAACACTGAAGCTTTCTTT. Its translation: CASSPQTMNTEAFF. The full variable domain, completed using reference TRBV7-9 and TRBJ1-1, is DTGVSQNPRHKITKRGQNVTFRCDPISEHNRLYWYRQTLGQGPEFLTYFQNEAQLEKSRLLSDRFSAERPKGSFSTLEIQRTEQGDSAMYLCASSPQTMNTEAFFGQGTRLTVV.

This clonotype was picked up a small number of times. The chain's CDR3 is CSAMRDRGNEQYF. The CDR3 region has the DNA TGCAGCGCCATGCGGGACAGGGGGAACGAGCAGTACTTC. V and J are TRBV29-1 and TRBJ2-7; 11 bases match TRBD1. CDR1 and CDR2 from the germline V gene are SQVTM and ANQGSEA. Unmatched junction bases numbered 7, after V lost 7 bases and J lost 5 bases. CDR3 length: 13 residues.

V and J are TRBV28 and TRBJ2-3, with TRBD2 matching over 7 bases. Germline V gene sequence: CDR1 MDHEN, CDR2 SYDVKM. The CDR3 contains 16 residues. J lost 3 bases, V lost 4 bases, and 10 bases had no gene match. CDR3 in DNA: TGTGCCAGCAGTTCCAGACTAGCTAGTTGGACAGATACGCAGTATTTT. It translates to CASSSRLASWTDTQYF.